The TCR beta chain described here comes from a study of blood T cell repertoires in COVID-19 (dated by TCRdb to the early 2020s). Regarding the complete study: Collaborator samples came from the United States, Italy and Spain and covered acute and convalescent phases of COVID-19. Sample metadata almost always included a de-identified subject ID, COVID-19 status, age in years and sex. The repertoires were made available in a free public database intended to serve as a resource for research on the immune response to SARS-CoV-2. Subjects who had been exposed to COVID-19, were actively infected with it, or had recovered from it provided the deeply sampled blood TCRbeta repertoires that made up the dataset. The prospective study material was composed of cDNA or gDNA derived from T cells, B-cell-depleted T cells, or PBMCs. Samples came from the ongoing ImmuneRACE study (first 160 participants) plus 1,254 subjects from 6 global collaborators. Where available, HLA class I and class II types were taken from metadata supplied by the sample provider and were not determined by assay-based typing.

In Seattle, one collaborating source enrolled patients while the infection was active and tracked those patients longitudinally over the course of disease. Each collaborating institution followed its own protocols to collect whole blood in K2EDTA tubes. For TCRbeta analysis, collaborators shipped samples in one of three forms: frozen whole blood, isolated PBMCs, or DNA extracted from either of those sample types. TCRbeta CDR3 regions were amplified from genomic DNA by means of the immunoSEQ Assay, a bias-controlled multiplex PCR. In the original analysis: The number of nucleated cells in each sample was estimated by amplification of reference gene primers within the assay. To quantify the absolute abundance of each unique TCRbeta CDR3 rearrangement, sequence reads were collapsed and filtered. For each sample, productive Simpson clonality was calculated as the square root of Simpson's diversity index across productive rearrangements. TCRdb stores this immuneACCESS table with in-frame sequences only. Part of the clones is absent; in the studies checked, under half of the shortfall reflects unresolved V genes, and no reason is known for the rest. The V and J calls and clone size were taken over from that table, and D and trimming were inferred from the DNA. This sample holds under 90,000 clones; around nine tenths were observed only once. Around 7% of the sample comes from the top ten.

The CDR3 spans 12 residues, from the cysteine through the phenylalanine. Only CDR3 DNA remains: 36 bases, in frame from the first base. CDR1 and CDR2 are drawn from the germline V gene (reference sequence): MNHEY, SMNVEV. Trimming removed 2 bases from V and 6 bases from J, leaving 2 bases between the germline ends. Paper-wide results and their limitations: The amount of clinical and demographic metadata varied by source and participant and was provided uncurated.

As concerns this clone: Which antigen it targets is not known. Nothing much larger sits one base from this clone, and base qualities are not available.

Sequencing used peripheral blood. The chain couples TRBV27 to TRBJ1-6; a confident D gene designation cannot be given. This TCR came from a man between 35 and 55 years old with COVID-19, enrolled during active disease. The sequenced DNA: TGTGCCAGCAGTTTACTTAATTCACCCCTCCACTTT. The encoded protein is CASSLLNSPLHF.